The text below deals with one T cell receptor (beta chain). Its antigen is undetermined. One tube held mixed TRB-A and TRB-B primer pools for touch-down PCR. TCRdb reprocessed the multiplex PCR reads and keeps a single row for each CDR3 protein, giving no DNA. Seen in this sample are around 6,400 distinct CDR3 sequences; the ten most common clones hold around 25%. This sample is part of a study of T cell clusters in autoimmune cytopenias. Study results and caveats: Clustering suggested that physiological T cell clusters were missing in primary autoimmune cytopenia patients. TRB repertoire shifts in secondary cytopenia and chronic lymphocytic leukemia mostly reflected lymphoma, not autoimmunity. Comparing secondary cytopenia with chronic lymphocytic leukemia showed no cluster-lack signature, apparently masked by lymphoma repertoire.

TRB was amplified from about 270 ng of peripheral blood genomic DNA per sample. The CDR3 totals 15 residues. Germline CDR1 and CDR2: SGHRS and YFSETQ. The sequenced material came from peripheral blood. This TCR was sampled from a human donor with an autoimmune cytopenia or autoimmune hepatitis (not recorded which). This chain uses TRBV5-1 with TRBJ2-2; the TCRdb D gene call, TRBD2, has no DNA to confirm it. CDR3 amino acids: CASSLALSGIGELFF.